The rows below give T cell receptor beta chains drawn from one sample of a study of OX40 agonist ivuxolimab in advanced cancers. The method was immunoSEQ multiplex PCR; TCRdb's version includes in-frame clones alone and lacks a portion of them. The repertoire holds 80,000 or so clones, with approximately 84% as singletons. The input for sequencing was CD4+ or CD8+ T cells sorted from blood, taken in a trial of the OX40 agonist ivuxolimab. Source of these receptors: an adult with an advanced solid tumor such as melanoma, head and neck, liver or kidney cancer. CDR3s include the opening cysteine and the closing phenylalanine or tryptophan. The D gene is left open where the match is weak. Not every row has a clone size; where given, it reads once, few, many or a size class.

V gene,J gene,clone size,D gene,CDR3 protein,CDR3 DNA
TRBV30,TRBJ1-1,few,TRBD1,CAWRTGVYTEAFF,TGTGCCTGGAGGACAGGGGTTTACACTGAAGCTTTCTTT
TRBV10-2,TRBJ1-1,-,TRBD1,CASSEVTGGATAFF,TGCGCCAGCAGTGAGGTTACAGGGGGCGCGACGGCTTTCTTT
TRBV13,TRBJ2-7,-,TRBD2,CASSLAGGSASYEQYF,TGTGCCAGCAGCCTAGCCGGGGGGAGCGCCTCCTACGAGCAGTACTTC
TRBV13,TRBJ1-2,-,-,CASSLGLCGANYGYTF,TGTGCCAGCAGCTTAGGCCTATGCGGAGCTAACTATGGCTACACCTTC
TRBV18,TRBJ2-2,-,TRBD2,CASSSYSGRITGELFF,TGTGCCAGCTCATCTTATAGCGGGAGGATAACCGGGGAGCTGTTTTTT
TRBV30,TRBJ1-1,once,-,CAWRGQMNTEAFF,TGTGCCTGGAGAGGACAGATGAACACTGAAGCTTTCTTT
TRBV19,TRBJ2-3,-,TRBD1,CASSIGSGHRGLNADTQYF,TGTGCCAGTAGTATAGGAAGCGGGCACAGGGGGCTGAACGCAGATACGCAGTATTTT
TRBV18,TRBJ2-5,once,TRBD2,CASSPRAGLADSKTQYF,TGTGCCAGCTCACCGAGGGCTGGACTAGCGGACTCCAAGACCCAGTACTTC
TRBV15,TRBJ1-1,-,-,CATSRDVTEAFF,TGTGCCACCAGCAGAGATGTTACTGAAGCTTTCTTT
TRBV4-3,TRBJ2-3,-,-,CASSHGGPDTQYF,TGCGCCAGCAGTCACGGAGGGCCCGATACGCAGTATTTT
TRBV13,TRBJ2-7,-,TRBD2,CASSPLGLAGSSYEQYF,TGTGCCAGCAGCCCATTAGGTCTAGCGGGGAGCTCCTACGAGCAGTACTTC
TRBV11-2,TRBJ2-7,-,-,CASSRSSNGAYEQYF,TGTGCCAGCAGCCGAAGTAGTAACGGAGCCTACGAGCAGTACTTC
TRBV2,TRBJ2-2,-,-,CASRPPGHGNTGELFF,TGTGCCAGCAGGCCACCGGGACATGGTAACACCGGGGAGCTGTTTTTT
TRBV6-6,TRBJ2-1,-,-,CASSYWDEQFF,TGTGCCAGCAGTTACTGGGATGAGCAGTTCTTC
TRBV7-9,TRBJ1-2,few,TRBD1,CASSLGDRGGDGYTF,TGTGCCAGCAGCTTAGGGGACAGGGGAGGAGATGGCTACACCTTC
TRBV6-5,TRBJ2-7,-,-,CASSYSSGDLTYEQYF,TGTGCCAGCAGTTACTCTTCAGGGGACTTAACCTACGAGCAGTACTTC
TRBV5-1,TRBJ2-5,-,-,CASSLAFQETQYF,TGCGCCAGCAGCTTAGCATTTCAAGAGACCCAGTACTTC
TRBV29-1,TRBJ2-3,-,-,CSVEVDRLQGQYF,TGCAGCGTTGAAGTAGACAGGCTACAAGGGCAGTATTTT
TRBV2,TRBJ1-1,-,-,CASTVQLNTEAFF,TGTGCCAGCACAGTCCAGTTGAACACTGAAGCTTTCTTT
TRBV19,TRBJ1-2,-,-,CASSPKRDYGYTF,TGTGCCAGTAGCCCCAAAAGGGACTATGGCTACACCTTC
TRBV7-2,TRBJ1-5,-,-,CASSLEPGPNQPQHF,TGTGCCAGCAGCTTAGAGCCAGGGCCCAATCAGCCCCAGCATTTT
TRBV30,TRBJ2-7,-,TRBD1,CAWSPDRGYEQYF,TGTGCCTGGAGTCCGGACAGGGGCTACGAGCAGTACTTC
TRBV30,TRBJ2-1,-,-,CAWSLQAYNEQFF,TGTGCCTGGAGTTTACAGGCTTACAATGAGCAGTTCTTC
TRBV6-6,TRBJ2-3,-,TRBD2,CASSRLAGGGGNTQYF,TGTGCCAGCAGTCGACTAGCGGGAGGGGGTGGAAATACGCAGTATTTT
TRBV7-9,TRBJ1-3,once,-,CASSLDRFSGNTIYF,TGTGCCAGCAGCTTAGACAGGTTCTCTGGAAACACCATATATTTT
TRBV19,TRBJ2-7,-,TRBD1,CASSSRGFYEQYF,TGTGCCAGTAGTAGCAGGGGGTTTTACGAGCAGTACTTC
TRBV27,TRBJ2-3,-,TRBD2,CASSFTGGTQYF,TGTGCCAGCAGTTTTACGGGAGGTACGCAGTATTTT
TRBV2,TRBJ2-2,-,-,CASSEQGYGELFF,TGTGCCAGCAGTGAACAGGGTTACGGGGAGCTGTTTTTT
TRBV13,TRBJ2-1,-,-,CASTFGNEQFF,TGTGCCAGCACGTTCGGGAATGAGCAGTTCTTC
TRBV19,TRBJ2-6,-,-,CASSIRGPPAGANVLTF,TGTGCCAGTAGTATTCGAGGTCCCCCGGCTGGGGCCAACGTCCTGACTTTC
TRBV5-1,TRBJ2-7,-,TRBD2,CASSISGTSGYEQYF,TGCGCCAGCAGCATCTCCGGGACTAGCGGTTACGAGCAGTACTTC
TRBV7-9,TRBJ1-6,-,-,CASSLSGDSPLHF,TGTGCCAGCAGCTTATCAGGAGATTCACCCCTCCACTTT
TRBV27,TRBJ1-4,-,-,CASSPGQSPGWGKLFF,TGTGCCAGCAGTCCTGGACAGTCACCCGGGTGGGGAAAACTGTTTTTT
TRBV6-1,TRBJ1-5,-,-,CASSDRREMDQPQHF,TGTGCCAGCAGTGATCGCAGGGAGATGGATCAGCCCCAGCATTTT
TRBV5-1,TRBJ2-7,-,TRBD2,CASSPTSGEGYEQYF,TGCGCCAGCAGCCCAACTAGCGGAGAAGGCTACGAGCAGTACTTC
TRBV5-1,TRBJ2-2,few,TRBD1,CASSSGQGTGELFF,TGCGCCAGCAGCTCGGGACAGGGAACCGGGGAGCTGTTTTTT
TRBV9,TRBJ1-1,-,-,CASSVGHWNTEAFF,TGTGCCAGCAGCGTGGGACATTGGAACACTGAAGCTTTCTTT
TRBV5-4,TRBJ2-4,few,-,CASSLAQKNIQYF,TGTGCCAGCAGCTTGGCGCAGAAAAACATTCAGTACTTC
TRBV2,TRBJ1-3,-,-,CASSPEGTIYF,TGTGCCAGCAGCCCGGAAGGCACCATATATTTT
TRBV4-1,TRBJ2-1,-,-,CASAAALALPSSYNEQFF,TGCGCCAGCGCCGCCGCTCTAGCGCTTCCTAGCTCCTACAATGAGCAGTTCTTC
TRBV5-1,TRBJ1-4,-,-,CASSSTGRASGELFF,TGCGCCAGCAGCTCCACAGGGAGGGCGAGTGGGGAACTGTTTTTT
TRBV7-9,TRBJ2-1,-,-,CASSFSAEEGSYNEQFF,TGTGCCAGCAGCTTCTCCGCCGAAGAAGGGTCTTACAATGAGCAGTTCTTC
TRBV28,TRBJ2-1,-,-,CASFGTATYNEQFF,TGTGCCAGCTTCGGGACGGCAACCTACAATGAGCAGTTCTTC
TRBV5-4,TRBJ1-4,-,-,CASSLSGATTNEKLFF,TGTGCCAGCAGCTTGTCCGGAGCGACAACTAATGAAAAACTGTTTTTT
TRBV28,TRBJ2-7,-,-,CASSLFVRAYEQYF,TGTGCCAGCAGTCTTTTTGTACGGGCCTACGAGCAGTACTTC